This TCR beta chain was obtained from a study of blood T cell repertoires in COVID-19. Study-level information: Researchers got acute and convalescent COVID-19 samples from the United States, Italy and Spain.

V dropped 2 bases and J dropped 3; count of bases not matched to a gene: 4. Germline CDR1 SGHTA, CDR2 FQGNSA. This CDR3 has 15 amino acids. The assay was immunoSEQ multiplex PCR, and TCRdb's table has in-frame clones only and misses some. The sample has 100,000 or so clones; about 85% are singletons. V gene TRBV7-2 combines with J gene TRBJ1-2; 9 bases match TRBD1. The sequence was obtained from a middle-aged man with acute or convalescent COVID-19. The source material was peripheral blood. CDR3 nucleotides: TGTGCCAGCAGCTTAACAGGGGGCGATTACTATGGCTACACCTTC. This sequence encodes CASSLTGGDYYGYTF.